The 14 T cell receptor beta chains listed next were all sequenced from one sample in a study of T cells in Graves' hyperthyroidism and ophthalmopathy. Amplification targeted TCR beta CDR3 regions from RNA transcripts. TCR CDR3 underwent first-round RT-PCR with the HTBI primer set. Each CDR3 protein gets one entry after TCRdb re-called the multiplex PCR reads with MiXCR. The sample has around 250,000 distinct CDR3 sequences; almost 25% are singletons. Sequenced: blood. All receptors derive from a woman aged 35 to 49 with Graves' ophthalmopathy.

This clonotype was counted at least ten times. The chain uses TRBV2 and TRBJ2-5; 10 bases are a match to TRBD1. V dropped 5 bases and J dropped 5; count of bases not matched to a gene: 5. The CDR3 totals 14 residues. Germline V CDR1 and CDR2: SNHLY, FYNNEI. The CDR3 here is CASSPWTGGETQYF. In DNA form, the CDR3 reads TGTGCCAGCAGTCCCTGGACAGGGGGGGAGACCCAGTACTTC.

This clonotype was counted ten times or more. The rearrangement uses TRBV7-8 and TRBJ2-1; D is perhaps TRBD2 (6 bases). Trimming left V 4 bases short and J 4 bases short, with 8 bases between. The CDR3 is 13 amino acids. Germline V CDR1 and CDR2: SGHVS, FQNEAQ. In DNA form, the CDR3 reads TGTGCCAGCAGCTCGGGACTTTACAATGAGCAGTTCTTC. This gives the protein CASSSGLYNEQFF.

Many counts were recorded for this clonotype. The gene calls are TRBV20-1 and TRBJ2-2; 9 bases align to TRBD2. Germline lookup yields CDR1 DFQATT and CDR2 SNEGSKA (reference sequence). CDR3 size: 17 residues. V was pared by 0 bases and J by 3 bases, with 8 bases of the junction left unmatched. CDR3 loop: CSARDGGGRADTGELFF. The CDR3 nucleotides are TGCAGTGCTAGAGATGGAGGCGGGAGGGCCGACACCGGGGAGCTGTTTTTT.

This clonotype was counted at least ten times. The rearrangement joins TRBV19 to TRBJ1-5, with TRBD1 identical over 9 bases. Germline V gene data show CDR1 as LNHDA and CDR2 as SQIVND (reference sequence). The CDR3 has 14 residues. Trimming at V came to 7 bases and at J to 6 bases, leaving 7 bases not matched to a gene. The CDR3 DNA is TGTGCCAGTACGAACAGGGGGCAGGGTCAGCCCCAGCATTTT. Amino acid sequence: CASTNRGQGQPQHF.

This clonotype was observed at least ten times. The chain combines TRBV12-3 or TRBV12-4 with TRBJ2-7; possible D gene TRBD2, 6 bases. This CDR3 contains 14 residues. Trimming removed 1 base from V and 3 bases from J, with 10 bases in between. The CDR3 sequence: CASSLVHGSYEQYF. The CDR3 DNA follows: TGTGCCAGCAGTTTAGTCCACGGGAGCTACGAGCAGTACTTC.

Many counts were recorded for this clonotype. The chain links TRBV9 to TRBJ1-2, with D hard to call. Trimming pared 0 bases from V and 0 bases from J, leaving 12 bases between. The CDR3 totals 16 residues. Looked up from germline, CDR1 is SGDLS and CDR2 is YYNGEE. CDR3 nucleotide sequence: TGTGCCAGCAGCGTAGATCCGCTTGAGGCTAACTATGGCTACACCTTC. It specifies CASSVDPLEANYGYTF.

The chain is built from TRBV6-2 or TRBV6-3 and TRBJ2-7, with 9 bases fitting TRBD1. Germline lookup yields CDR1 MNHEY and CDR2 SVGEGT. The CDR3 extends over 13 amino acids. The CDR3 bases are TGTGCTACCCGGGACAGGGCAGCCTACGAGCAGTACTTC. This codes for CATRDRAAYEQYF.

The table lists this clonotype with many counts. The chain is built from TRBV4-2 and TRBJ2-7, with TRBD1 as a possible D gene (6 bases). Trimming removed 0 bases from V and 2 bases from J, with 11 bases in between. The CDR3 loop spans 15 amino acids. Germline CDR1 and CDR2: LGHNA and YNFKEQ. CDR3 in DNA: TGTGCCAGCAGCCAAGAGCAGGGGTTGGCCTACGAGCAGTACTTC. This translates into CASSQEQGLAYEQYF.

This clonotype was recorded many times. This rearrangement joins TRBV7-9 to TRBJ1-1; 10 nucleotides agree with TRBD1. The CDR3 is made up of 16 amino acids. Germline V CDR1 and CDR2: SEHNR, FQNEAQ (reference sequence). V was clipped by 3 bases and J by 4 bases; unmatched bases: 8. The CDR3 DNA is TGTGCCAGCAGCTTCCCTCAGACAGGGGGCGGCACTGAAGCTTTCTTT. Translated: CASSFPQTGGGTEAFF.

This clonotype was seen only once. V is TRBV28 and J is TRBJ2-2, with unresolved D. Germline V gene data show CDR1 as MDHEN and CDR2 as SYDVKM. The ends were cut back, 3 bases at V and 3 bases at J, with 8 bases in the middle. This CDR3 is built from 14 residues. The CDR3 coding sequence is TGTGCCAGCAGTTTTGCCTACTACACCGGGGAGCTGTTTTTT. Residues: CASSFAYYTGELFF.

There are many counts of this clonotype. This chain uses TRBV25-1 with TRBJ2-7; D possibly corresponds to TRBD2 (5 bases). The length of the CDR3 is 14 residues. Germline assignment: CDR1 MGHDK and CDR2 SYGVNS. The germline V and J ends were trimmed by 2 bases and 7 bases, with 15 bases remaining between them. The CDR3 sequence is CASSEEGFIREQYF. CDR3 coding DNA: TGTGCCAGCAGTGAAGAGGGCTTTATACGGGAGCAGTACTTC.

The V gene is TRBV6-1, the J gene TRBJ1-1; 7 nucleotides agree with TRBD1. Germline lookup yields CDR1 MNHNS and CDR2 SASEGT. Unmatched junction bases numbered 7, after V lost 6 bases and J lost 6 bases. CDR3 length: 13 amino acids. The CDR3 here is CASSTTGSAEAFF. CDR3 DNA sequence: TGTGCCAGCAGCACGACAGGGAGCGCTGAAGCTTTCTTT.

This rearrangement joins TRBV5-1 to TRBJ2-7; the match to TRBD1 covers 9 bases. The V gene end was trimmed by 4 bases and the J gene end by 2 bases; junction bases not matched to a gene: 7. The CDR3 is 15 residues long. CDR1 is SGHRS and CDR2 is YFSETQ in the germline V gene. Written as DNA, the CDR3 is TGCGCCAGCAGCGAGGGACAGGGTAAGGCCTACGAGCAGTACTTC. It specifies CASSEGQGKAYEQYF. The full variable domain, with the rest looked up from reference TRBV5-1 and TRBJ2-7, is KAGVTQTPRYLIKTRGQQVTLSCSPISGHRSVSWYQQTPGQGLQFLFEYFSETQRNKGNFPGRFSGRQFSNSRSEMNVSTLELGDSALYLCASSEGQGKAYEQYFGPGTRLTVT.

The chain couples TRBV11-2 to TRBJ2-5, with TRBD2 matching 13 bases. J gave up 5 bases and V 5 bases, and 11 bases lay outside the gene matches. Germline values: CDR1 SGHAT, CDR2 FQNNGV. The CDR3 totals 17 residues. The CDR3 DNA reads TGTGCCAGCAGCCCTGTGGGACTAGCGGGAACAGGGGAGACCCAGTACTTC. Its protein is CASSPVGLAGTGETQYF. Based on the CDR3 plus reference TRBV11-2 and TRBJ2-5, the full variable domain is EAGVAQSPRYKIIEKRQSVAFWCNPISGHATLYWYQQILGQGPKLLIQFQNNGVVDDSQLPKDRFSAERLKGVDSTLKIQPAKLEDSAVYLCASSPVGLAGTGETQYFGPGTRLLVL.